This TCR beta chain was sequenced in a study of blood T cell repertoires in COVID-19. The study assigned cohorts using participant-reported clinical history. Study processing details: The authors estimated nucleated cell counts from reference gene primer amplification. This table comes from immunoSEQ multiplex PCR, and its TCRdb copy is limited to in-frame clones, with some not included. V, J and clone size derive from that table, while D and trimming were established from the DNA sequence. The sample shows about 230,000 clones, 89% of them seen only once. The origin of this receptor is a woman in her 30s with acute COVID-19. The material sequenced was PBMCs or T cells enriched from blood (not recorded which).

The CDR3 DNA is TGTGCCAGCAGCCCGGGGGAGGGGTTTTTCACTGAAGCTTTCTTT. Its translation: CASSPGEGFFTEAFF. J is TRBJ1-1 and V is TRBV9; maybe TRBD1 (5 bases). Trimming pared 4 bases from V and 4 bases from J, leaving 17 bases between. CDR3 size: 15 residues. Germline V CDR1 and CDR2: SGDLS, YYNGEE.